Listed below are T cell receptor beta chains from one sample, sequenced in a study of T-cell reconstitution after alpha-beta-depleted transplantation in children. TCRdb reprocessed the PCR reads via MiXCR and lists one record per CDR3 protein. In the table there are 440,000 or so distinct CDR3 sequences, about 11% of which are singletons. This material consisted of PBMCs from the stem cell graft donor, taken from the stem cell graft. These receptors were obtained from a human donor who donated a stem cell graft to a child with acute myeloid leukemia. Both conserved end residues are part of each CDR3. D genes are given only for firm matches. The size entry is marked missing in some rows and otherwise reads once, few, many or a size class.

J gene: TRBJ2-2; D gene: TRBD1; CDR3 length: 17; clone size: .; V gene: TRBV6-5; CDR3 DNA: TGTGCCAGCAGTTACATTCCGGGACAGGGTTACACCGGGGAGCTGTTTTTT; CDR3 protein: CASSYIPGQGYTGELFF
J gene: TRBJ1-2; D gene: .; CDR3 length: 15; clone size: .; V gene: TRBV7-9; CDR3 DNA: TGTGCCAGCAGCCCACTCTCGGGGGAGAACTATGGCTACACCTTC; CDR3 protein: CASSPLSGENYGYTF
J gene: TRBJ2-1; D gene: .; CDR3 length: 15; clone size: few; V gene: TRBV12-5; CDR3 DNA: TGTGCTAGTGGCGGTGTAATGAGCTCCTACAATGAGCAGTTCTTC; CDR3 protein: CASGGVMSSYNEQFF
J gene: TRBJ2-3; D gene: TRBD1; CDR3 length: 19; clone size: .; V gene: TRBV6-1; CDR3 DNA: TGTGCCAGCAGCCTGACAGGGGGCCGAGGAACCACCACCACAGATACGCAGTATTTT; CDR3 protein: CASSLTGGRGTTTTDTQYF
J gene: TRBJ2-1; D gene: TRBD2; CDR3 length: 17; clone size: .; V gene: TRBV19; CDR3 DNA: TGTGCCAGTAGGGGGCTAGCGGGAGATATCTCCTACAATGAGCAGTTCTTC; CDR3 protein: CASRGLAGDISYNEQFF
J gene: TRBJ2-3; D gene: TRBD2; CDR3 length: 16; clone size: .; V gene: TRBV7-2; CDR3 DNA: TGTGCCAGCAGCTTTCGGGCGGGAGTGGGTACAGATACGCAGTATTTT; CDR3 protein: CASSFRAGVGTDTQYF
J gene: TRBJ2-1; D gene: TRBD2; CDR3 length: 15; clone size: many; V gene: TRBV10-3; CDR3 DNA: TGTGCCACCGGACTAGCGGGGGACCTACAGGATGAGCAGTTCTTC; CDR3 protein: CATGLAGDLQDEQFF
J gene: TRBJ2-7; D gene: TRBD2; CDR3 length: 15; clone size: many; V gene: TRBV20-1; CDR3 DNA: TGCAGTGCTAGGGTCCTAGCGGGGGCATCCTACGAGCAGTACTTC; CDR3 protein: CSARVLAGASYEQYF
J gene: TRBJ1-2; D gene: TRBD1; CDR3 length: 15; clone size: few; V gene: TRBV4-1; CDR3 DNA: TGCGCCAGCAGCCCAAAGGTGACAGGGATCTATGGCTACACCTTC; CDR3 protein: CASSPKVTGIYGYTF
J gene: TRBJ1-2; D gene: .; CDR3 length: 14; clone size: .; V gene: TRBV12-3/TRBV12-4; CDR3 DNA: TGTGCCAGCAGTCAGGGACACTCGAACTATGGCTACACCTTC; CDR3 protein: CASSQGHSNYGYTF